The clone carrying this T cell receptor (beta chain) was recorded a few times. CDR1 is SQVTM and CDR2 is ANQGSEA in the germline V gene. The CDR3 has 12 amino acids. The V end was cut by 3 bases, the J end by 0 bases, with 4 bases between. Unique molecular identifiers were in the cDNA, with template-switch universal primer binding. MiXCR was run by TCRdb on the 5' RACE reads, yielding one entry per CDR3 protein. The sample lists some 590,000 distinct CDR3 sequences; 7.5% to 10% were seen once. The sample belongs to a study of identical twins. Another study also made use of these data, one on yellow fever vaccine responses in identical twins.

The sequence came from a woman aged 18-29 years in good health. Sequencing was performed on PBMCs. The chain combines TRBV29-1 with TRBJ2-3; D is ambiguous. This CDR3 reads CSVDDSTDTQYF. CDR3 sequence (DNA): TGCAGCGTTGATGACAGCACAGATACGCAGTATTTT.